The 20 T cell receptor beta chains presented below share a single source sample, sequenced in a study of blood T cell repertoires in COVID-19. The data were produced by immunoSEQ multiplex PCR, yet TCRdb's version contains in-frame clones alone and is incomplete. The data show 250,000 to 350,000 clones, roughly nine tenths seen once. Sequencing was done on a sample of PBMCs or T cells enriched from blood (not recorded which). The receptors were sampled from a woman under 30 who had recovered from COVID-19.

The chain combines TRBV5-6 with TRBJ1-2, with D maybe TRBD1 (6 bases). The germline gives CDR1 SGHDT, CDR2 YYEEEE. CDR3 length equals 15 residues. In DNA, the CDR3 is TGTGCTGCGGCGAGCGGGGGCCTCTCCAACTATGGCTACACCTTC. As protein: CAAASGGLSNYGYTF.

The CDR3 loop is CASSLDRANTDTQYF. The CDR3 nucleotides are TGTGCCAGCAGCTTAGACAGGGCCAACACAGATACGCAGTATTTT. This sequence joins TRBV7-9 and TRBJ2-3; D perhaps matches TRBD1 (6 bases). The germline V gene encodes CDR1 SEHNR and CDR2 FQNEAQ (reference sequence). The germline V and J ends were trimmed by 1 base and 2 bases, with 10 bases remaining between them. The CDR3 has 15 amino acids.

The chain recombines TRBV18 with TRBJ1-5; 9 nucleotides align to TRBD1. Trimming removed 5 bases from V and 1 base from J; junction bases left unmatched: 12. CDR3 length equals 18 residues. Germline CDR1 reads KGHSH; CDR2 reads LQKENI. CDR3 DNA sequence: TGTGCCAGCTCATTAACGGGACAGGGTTTGGGGAGCAATCAGCCCCAGCATTTT. Its translation: CASSLTGQGLGSNQPQHF.

The rearrangement links TRBV2 to TRBJ2-1, with TRBD1 matching over 10 bases. Germline CDR1 is SNHLY and CDR2 is FYNNEI. Unmatched junction bases numbered 3, after V lost 8 bases and J lost 8 bases. The CDR3 totals 12 residues. CDR3 loop: CASGTGEYEQFF. Written as DNA, the CDR3 is TGTGCCAGCGGGACAGGGGAGTATGAGCAGTTCTTC.

The chain employs TRBV6-5 and TRBJ1-1; 7 bases line up with TRBD1. The CDR3 has 13 amino acids. Germline V CDR1 and CDR2: MNHEY, SVGAGI. The junction had 7 bases not matched to a gene; V was cut back by 5 bases and J by 7 bases. Written as DNA, the CDR3 is TGTGCCAGCAGTCCCAACCGACAGGGTGAAGCTTTCTTT. This encodes CASSPNRQGEAFF.

The chain links TRBV2 to TRBJ1-5; TRBD1 agrees at 9 bases. V was pared by 6 bases and J by 0 bases, with 3 bases of the junction left unmatched. CDR1 is SNHLY and CDR2 is FYNNEI in the germline V gene. The CDR3 length is 15 residues. For the CDR3, the DNA is TGTGCCAGCAGGATGGGACAGGGTAGCAATCAGCCCCAGCATTTT. The encoded protein is CASRMGQGSNQPQHF.

The V and J genes are TRBV30 and TRBJ1-3; D may be TRBD1 (6 bases). Deletions cut 4 bases from V and 4 bases from J, with 11 bases between. CDR3 length: 13 amino acids. Germline V gene lookup returns CDR1 GTSNPN and CDR2 SVGIG (reference sequence). The CDR3 nucleotides read TGTGCCTGGAAACAGGGTGGGGGAAACACCATATATTTT. Translated: CAWKQGGGNTIYF.

The genes are TRBV18 and TRBJ1-1; TRBD1 might be the D (5 bases). The V gene's germline CDR1 is KGHSH and CDR2 LQKENI. The CDR3 length is 16 residues. V was trimmed by 2 bases and J by 3 bases, leaving 16 bases between them. Here the CDR3 reads CASSPREQALDTEAFF. Written as DNA, the CDR3 is TGTGCCAGCTCACCAAGGGAACAGGCCCTTGACACTGAAGCTTTCTTT.

The chain carries TRBV6-5 and TRBJ1-2; D unclear. V lost 0 bases and J 2 bases, leaving 7 bases between the germline ends. The CDR3 length is 14 residues. Germline loops: CDR1 MNHEY, CDR2 SVGAGI. The CDR3 here is CASSYSGANYGYTF. CDR3 in DNA: TGTGCCAGCAGTTACTCGGGAGCCAACTATGGCTACACCTTC.

The gene calls are TRBV4-1 and TRBJ2-1, with unresolved D. Trimming shortened V by 4 bases and J by 9 bases, and 13 bases separated the two germline ends. The CDR3 loop spans 13 amino acids. Germline V gene data show CDR1 as MGHRA and CDR2 as YSYEKL. The CDR3 nucleotides read TGCGCCAGCAGCCTCCTTCAATCGGGTGAGCAGTTCTTC. This sequence encodes CASSLLQSGEQFF.

The genes are TRBV19 and TRBJ2-2; possible D gene TRBD2, 5 bases. V dropped 1 base and J dropped 4 bases, with 13 bases sitting between them. The CDR3 runs 16 residues. Germline V lookup: CDR1 LNHDA, CDR2 SQIVND (reference sequence). The CDR3 loop is CASSIGASISTGELFF. The CDR3 nucleotides read TGTGCCAGTAGTATAGGAGCTAGCATTAGCACCGGGGAGCTGTTTTTT. Complete variable domain (other parts from reference TRBV19 and TRBJ2-2): DGGITQSPKYLFRKEGQNVTLSCEQNLNHDAMYWYRQDPGQGLRLIYYSQIVNDFQKGDIAEGYSVSREKKESFPLTVTSAQKNPTAFYLCASSIGASISTGELFFGEGSRLTVL.

This sequence joins TRBV6-1 and TRBJ1-1; D might be TRBD1 (6 bases). Germline CDR1 reads MNHNS; CDR2 reads SASEGT. The CDR3 totals 15 residues. The V end lost 3 bases, the J end lost 1 base, and 12 bases lay between the germline ends. CDR3 DNA: TGTGCCAGCAGTGAGGCGGGGGCGAGGAACACTGAAGCTTTCTTT. Its translation is CASSEAGARNTEAFF.

J is TRBJ1-2 and V is TRBV2, with a possible D match to TRBD1 (5 bases). The CDR3 is 17 residues long. CDR1 and CDR2 (germline): SNHLY, FYNNEI. Trimming removed 1 base at V and 6 bases at J, with 21 bases between. CDR3 protein: CASSEGGRTIAVDGYTF. The CDR3, as DNA: TGTGCCAGCAGTGAAGGGGGCAGGACGATTGCTGTTGATGGCTACACCTTC.

This clone was observed a single time. The chain has TRBV7-9 and TRBJ1-1, with D perhaps matching TRBD1 (5 bases). Between the trimmed V and J ends, which lost 1 base and 1 base, there was a span of 7 bases. There are 14 residues in the CDR3. The germline gives CDR1 SEHNR, CDR2 FQNEAQ (reference sequence). CDR3 sequence: CASSLGQWNTEAFF. DNA of the CDR3: TGTGCCAGCAGCTTAGGACAGTGGAACACTGAAGCTTTCTTT.

The chain employs TRBV7-9 and TRBJ2-5, with 11 bases lining up with TRBD2. CDR1 is SEHNR and CDR2 is FQNEAQ in the germline V gene (reference sequence). Trimming cost V 6 bases and J 0 bases; bases outside gene matches: 12. The CDR3 spans 18 residues. In DNA form, the CDR3 reads TGTGCCAGCAGTCGCGCCGAATTACTAGCGGGGGACCAAGAGACCCAGTACTTC. Residues: CASSRAELLAGDQETQYF.

This chain joins TRBV9 and TRBJ1-4, with D unresolved. The CDR3 runs to 12 residues. V was pared by 4 bases and J by 8 bases, with 9 bases between. Per germline, CDR1 SGDLS and CDR2 YYNGEE. The DNA for the CDR3 is TGTGCCAGCAGCCGCGGAGGGGAAAAACTGTTTTTT. It is translated as CASSRGGEKLFF.

DNA of the CDR3: TGTGCCAGCAGCCCGGAGTTGCGCGCCGGGGAGCTGTTTTTT. This translates into CASSPELRAGELFF. The J gene is TRBJ2-2, the V gene TRBV5-5; D is ambiguous. The CDR3 extends over 14 amino acids. CDR1 is SGHKS and CDR2 is YYEKEE in the germline V gene (reference sequence). V was shortened by 4 bases and J by 6 bases, with 13 bases between the two germline ends. The whole variable domain, filled in from reference TRBV5-5 and TRBJ2-2, reads DAGVTQSPTHLIKTRGQQVTLRCSPISGHKSVSWYQQVLGQGPQFIFQYYEKEERGRGNFPDRFSARQFPNYSSELNVNALLLGDSALYLCASSPELRAGELFFGEGSRLTVL.

J is TRBJ2-3 and V is TRBV4-1, with 9 bases identical to TRBD2. Germline V gene lookup returns CDR1 MGHRA and CDR2 YSYEKL. V was clipped by 2 bases and J by 1 base; unmatched bases: 1. This CDR3 has 15 residues. The CDR3 protein is CASSQIAGGTDTQYF. The CDR3 DNA sequence: TGCGCCAGCAGCCAAATAGCGGGGGGCACAGATACGCAGTATTTT.

The chain combines TRBV15 with TRBJ1-2; the D gene is possibly TRBD1 (5 bases). The germline V gene encodes CDR1 LNHNV and CDR2 YYDKDF (reference sequence). The CDR3 loop spans 14 amino acids. DNA of the CDR3: TGTGCTTTTTCGCAGGGAGGGTCTAACTATGGCTACACCTTC. Its translation is CAFSQGGSNYGYTF.

The sample holds one count of this clone. V is TRBV7-2 and J is TRBJ1-6; 9 bases map to TRBD1. Looked up from germline, CDR1 is SGHTA and CDR2 is FQGNSA. Losses at the gene ends were 5 bases for V and 9 bases for J; bases not matched to a gene: 8. The CDR3 consists of 15 residues. The CDR3 bases are TGTGCCAGCAGCATAAACAGGGGGCTAAGTTCACCCCTCCACTTT. Protein: CASSINRGLSSPLHF.